This TCR beta chain was profiled in a study of blood T cells in healthy people across ages. The authors ran a second PCR of roughly 6 to 12 cycles using a sample-barcoded 5' primer and a J-beta primer mix. Tagging of each cDNA molecule was performed by a template-switch adaptor with 12 random nucleotides. TCRdb re-derived calls from the 5' RACE reads in MiXCR, one entry per CDR3 protein. The sample has 750,000 to 1,000,000 distinct CDR3 sequences, roughly 29% seen once. Russia was home to the donors, healthy Caucasian individuals aged about 6 to 90. Total RNA was isolated from each sample in quantities of at least 6 micrograms. V shed 1 base and J shed 3 bases, with 11 bases lying between them. CDR1 and CDR2 (germline): SGHTA, FQGNSA. The CDR3 is 15 amino acids. The sample was also linked to a second study, of T cells of mothers and their children.

This TCR was recovered from a woman between 40 and 55 years old in good health. Sequencing was carried out using blood. The chain employs TRBV7-2 and TRBJ2-3; D gene uncertain. The CDR3 region is CTSSLDGSGTDTQYF. In DNA, the CDR3 is TGTACCAGCAGCTTAGATGGCTCCGGGACAGATACGCAGTATTTT. Based on the CDR3 plus reference TRBV7-2 and TRBJ2-3, the full variable domain is GAGVSQSPSNKVTEKGKDVELRCDPISGHTALYWYRQSLGQGLEFLIYFQGNSAPDKSGLPSDRFSAERTGGSVSTLTIQRTQQEDSAVYLCTSSLDGSGTDTQYFGPGTRLTVL.